What follows describes a single TCR beta chain. Antigen: not known. This sample is part of a study of tumor-infiltrating lymphocytes in localized non-small cell lung cancer. As for the study in general: The cohort mixed smokers and never-smokers, several histologies, and some post-neoadjuvant-chemotherapy samples.

V lost 10 bases to trimming and J lost 0 bases, with 16 bases between them. Germline V lookup: CDR1 LNHDA, CDR2 SQIVND (reference sequence). This CDR3 has 14 amino acids. Only in-frame clones appear in the TCRdb table, and some are missing; sequencing was by immunoSEQ multiplex PCR. Found here are roughly 15,000 clones, approximately 80% of them singletons; the top ten hold about a tenth. The study, taken as a whole, reports: Different pieces of the same tissue went to different assays, confounding technical variation with intratumor heterogeneity. No T-cell fraction difference was seen between IM1 and IM2 tumors. TCR sequencing covered a subset of patients with enough tissue.

V is TRBV19 and J is TRBJ2-7, with D possibly matching TRBD2 (6 bases). Sample: uninvolved lung tissue not adjacent to the tumor. The sequence came from a human donor with non-small cell lung cancer. CDR3 DNA: TGTGCCACCTCAAGGGGAGGCAGCTCCTACGAGCAGTACTTC. Amino acid sequence: CATSRGGSSYEQYF. Based on the CDR3 plus reference TRBV19 and TRBJ2-7, the full variable domain is DGGITQSPKYLFRKEGQNVTLSCEQNLNHDAMYWYRQDPGQGLRLIYYSQIVNDFQKGDIAEGYSVSREKKESFPLTVTSAQKNPTAFYLCATSRGGSSYEQYFGPGTRLTVT.